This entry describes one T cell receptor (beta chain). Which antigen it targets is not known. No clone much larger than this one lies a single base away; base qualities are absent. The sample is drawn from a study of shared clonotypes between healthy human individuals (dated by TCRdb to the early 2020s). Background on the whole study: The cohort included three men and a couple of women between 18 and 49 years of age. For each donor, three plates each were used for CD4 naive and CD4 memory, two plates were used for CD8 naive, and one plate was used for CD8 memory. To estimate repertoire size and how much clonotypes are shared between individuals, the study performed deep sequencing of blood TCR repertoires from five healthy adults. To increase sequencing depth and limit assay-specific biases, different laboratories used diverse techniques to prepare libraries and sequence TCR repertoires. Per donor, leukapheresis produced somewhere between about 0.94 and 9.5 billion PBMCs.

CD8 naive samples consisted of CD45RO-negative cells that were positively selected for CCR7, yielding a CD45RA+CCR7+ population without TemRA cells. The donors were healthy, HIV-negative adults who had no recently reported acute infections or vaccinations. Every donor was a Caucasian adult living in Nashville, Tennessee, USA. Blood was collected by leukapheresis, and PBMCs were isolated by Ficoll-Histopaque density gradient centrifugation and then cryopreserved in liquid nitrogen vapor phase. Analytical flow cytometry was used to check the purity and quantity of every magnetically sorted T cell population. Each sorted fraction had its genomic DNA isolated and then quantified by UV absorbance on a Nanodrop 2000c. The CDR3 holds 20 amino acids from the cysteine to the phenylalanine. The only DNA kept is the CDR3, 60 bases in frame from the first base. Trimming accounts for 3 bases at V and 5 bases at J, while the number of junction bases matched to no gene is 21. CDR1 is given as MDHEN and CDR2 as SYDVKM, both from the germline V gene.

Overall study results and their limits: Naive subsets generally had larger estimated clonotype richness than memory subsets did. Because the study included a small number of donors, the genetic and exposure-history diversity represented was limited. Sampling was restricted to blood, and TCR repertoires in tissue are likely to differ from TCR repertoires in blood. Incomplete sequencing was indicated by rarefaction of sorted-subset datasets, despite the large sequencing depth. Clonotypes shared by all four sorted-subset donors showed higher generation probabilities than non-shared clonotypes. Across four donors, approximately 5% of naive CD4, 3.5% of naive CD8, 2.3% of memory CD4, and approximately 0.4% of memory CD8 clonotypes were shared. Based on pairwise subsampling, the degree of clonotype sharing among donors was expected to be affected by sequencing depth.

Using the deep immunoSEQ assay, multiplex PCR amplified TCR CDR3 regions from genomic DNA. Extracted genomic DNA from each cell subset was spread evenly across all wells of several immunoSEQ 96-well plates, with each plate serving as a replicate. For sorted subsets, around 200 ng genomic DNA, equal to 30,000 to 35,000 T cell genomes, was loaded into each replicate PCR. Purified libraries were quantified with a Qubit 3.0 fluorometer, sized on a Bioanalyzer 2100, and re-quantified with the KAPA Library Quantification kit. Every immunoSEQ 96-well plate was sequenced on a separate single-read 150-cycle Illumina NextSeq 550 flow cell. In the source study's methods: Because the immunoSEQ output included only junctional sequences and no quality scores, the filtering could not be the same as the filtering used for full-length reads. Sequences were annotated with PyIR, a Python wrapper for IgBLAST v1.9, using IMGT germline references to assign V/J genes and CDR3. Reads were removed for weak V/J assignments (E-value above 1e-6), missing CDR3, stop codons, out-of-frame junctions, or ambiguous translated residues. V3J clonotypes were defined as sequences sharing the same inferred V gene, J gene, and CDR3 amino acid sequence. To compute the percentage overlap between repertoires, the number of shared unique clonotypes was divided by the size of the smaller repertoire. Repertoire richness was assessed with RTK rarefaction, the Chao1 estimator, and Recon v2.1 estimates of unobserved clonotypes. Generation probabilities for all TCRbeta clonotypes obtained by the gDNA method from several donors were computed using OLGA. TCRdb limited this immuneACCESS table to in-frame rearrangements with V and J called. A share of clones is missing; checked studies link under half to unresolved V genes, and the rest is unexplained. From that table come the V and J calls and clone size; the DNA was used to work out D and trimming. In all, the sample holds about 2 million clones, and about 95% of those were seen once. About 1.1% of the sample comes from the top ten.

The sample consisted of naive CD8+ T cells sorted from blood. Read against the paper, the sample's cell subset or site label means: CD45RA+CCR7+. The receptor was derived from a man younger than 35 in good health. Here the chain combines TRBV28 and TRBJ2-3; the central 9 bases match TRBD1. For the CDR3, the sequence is CASSFYISPDRGTALDTQYF. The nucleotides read TGTGCCAGCAGTTTTTACATCTCCCCAGACAGGGGGACGGCCCTAGATACGCAGTATTTT. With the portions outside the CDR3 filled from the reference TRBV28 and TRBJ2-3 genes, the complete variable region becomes DVKVTQSSRYLVKRTGEKVFLECVQDMDHENMFWYRQDPGLGLRLIYFSYDVKMKEKGDIPEGYSVSREKKERFSLILESASTNQTSMYLCASSFYISPDRGTALDTQYFGPGTRLTVL.